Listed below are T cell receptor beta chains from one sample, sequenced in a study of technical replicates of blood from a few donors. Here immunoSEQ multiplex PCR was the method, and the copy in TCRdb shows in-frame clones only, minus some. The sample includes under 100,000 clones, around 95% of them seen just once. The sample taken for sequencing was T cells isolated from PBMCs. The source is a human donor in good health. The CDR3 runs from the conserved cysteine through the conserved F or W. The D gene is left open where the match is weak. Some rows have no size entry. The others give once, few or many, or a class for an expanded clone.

cdr3_nt: TGCGCCAGCAGCTTGGCGGGAGTTAGCGGGGGGTTAGAGACCCAGTACTTC
cdr3_aa: CASSLAGVSGGLETQYF
j_call: TRBJ2-5
cdr3_length: 17
v_call: TRBV5-1
d_call: TRBD2
clone_size: -

cdr3_nt: TGCGCCAGCAGCCAAGATGAGGCTGAAGCTTTCTTT
cdr3_aa: CASSQDEAEAFF
j_call: TRBJ1-1
cdr3_length: 12
v_call: TRBV4-1
d_call: -
clone_size: -

cdr3_nt: TGTGCCAGCTCTACCGGGACAGCGAACACTGAAGCTTTCTTT
cdr3_aa: CASSTGTANTEAFF
j_call: TRBJ1-1
cdr3_length: 14
v_call: TRBV18
d_call: TRBD1
clone_size: few

cdr3_nt: TGTGCCAGCAGTTTAGGGGTAGCGGGAGTCTCCTACGAGCAGTACTTC
cdr3_aa: CASSLGVAGVSYEQYF
j_call: TRBJ2-7
cdr3_length: 16
v_call: TRBV27
d_call: TRBD2
clone_size: once

cdr3_nt: TGTGCCAGTGGGAGGGTCGGCTATGGCTACACCTTC
cdr3_aa: CASGRVGYGYTF
j_call: TRBJ1-2
cdr3_length: 12
v_call: TRBV19
d_call: -
clone_size: once

cdr3_nt: TGTGCCAGCAGCCAGGGCGCTACCACGATGTGGTCCACCTTC
cdr3_aa: CASSQGATTMWSTF
j_call: TRBJ1-2
cdr3_length: 14
v_call: TRBV9
d_call: -
clone_size: -

cdr3_nt: TGCGCCAGCAGCTTGGGACAGGGTTATGAGGAGACCCAGTACTTC
cdr3_aa: CASSLGQGYEETQYF
j_call: TRBJ2-5
cdr3_length: 15
v_call: TRBV5-1
d_call: TRBD1
clone_size: -

cdr3_nt: TGTGCCAGCAGCGCCCGACAGGGTTCTGATAATTCACCCCTCCACTTT
cdr3_aa: CASSARQGSDNSPLHF
j_call: TRBJ1-6
cdr3_length: 16
v_call: TRBV11-2
d_call: TRBD1
clone_size: -

cdr3_nt: TGCGCCAGCAGCCTTGGAATAGCCTTAGACGATGAGCAGTTCTTC
cdr3_aa: CASSLGIALDDEQFF
j_call: TRBJ2-1
cdr3_length: 15
v_call: TRBV5-1
d_call: -
clone_size: once

cdr3_nt: TGTGCCAGCAGCTTAGTTTATCGGACTGATTCCTACGAGCAGTACTTC
cdr3_aa: CASSLVYRTDSYEQYF
j_call: TRBJ2-7
cdr3_length: 16
v_call: TRBV7-8
d_call: -
clone_size: -

cdr3_nt: TGTGCCAGCAGCTTGGACCCCCTACTAGCGGGCCCGGAGCAGTACTTC
cdr3_aa: CASSLDPLLAGPEQYF
j_call: TRBJ2-7
cdr3_length: 16
v_call: TRBV5-6
d_call: TRBD2
clone_size: once

cdr3_nt: TGTGCCAGCCGAGGGACTGCCTACGAGCAGTACTTC
cdr3_aa: CASRGTAYEQYF
j_call: TRBJ2-7
cdr3_length: 12
v_call: TRBV7-9
d_call: -
clone_size: -

cdr3_nt: TGCGCCAGCAGCTTTTATTTATCCGGGGGCGAGCAGTACTTC
cdr3_aa: CASSFYLSGGEQYF
j_call: TRBJ2-7
cdr3_length: 14
v_call: TRBV5-1
d_call: -
clone_size: few

cdr3_nt: TGTGCCAGTAGTTCAGGACAGCTACAGCCCCAGCATTTT
cdr3_aa: CASSSGQLQPQHF
j_call: TRBJ1-5
cdr3_length: 13
v_call: TRBV19
d_call: -
clone_size: few

cdr3_nt: TGCGCCAGCAGTCATGACAGGTCTTTGAACACTGAAGCTTTCTTT
cdr3_aa: CASSHDRSLNTEAFF
j_call: TRBJ1-1
cdr3_length: 15
v_call: TRBV5-1
d_call: -
clone_size: -

cdr3_nt: TGCGCCAGCAGCGCCGGGACAATCTCCGACGAGCAGTACTTC
cdr3_aa: CASSAGTISDEQYF
j_call: TRBJ2-7
cdr3_length: 14
v_call: TRBV10-2
d_call: -
clone_size: -

cdr3_nt: TGTGCCAGCTGGGGGGGGATGAAGTACGAGCAGTACTTC
cdr3_aa: CASWGGMKYEQYF
j_call: TRBJ2-7
cdr3_length: 13
v_call: TRBV10-3
d_call: TRBD2
clone_size: -

cdr3_nt: TGTGCCACCAGCAGAGGACTAGCGGACAATGAGCAGTTCTTC
cdr3_aa: CATSRGLADNEQFF
j_call: TRBJ2-1
cdr3_length: 14
v_call: TRBV15
d_call: TRBD2
clone_size: -

cdr3_nt: TGTGCCAGCAGCCTCTCGACTAGCGGGAGCTTCCGGCAGTACTTC
cdr3_aa: CASSLSTSGSFRQYF
j_call: TRBJ2-7
cdr3_length: 15
v_call: TRBV7-9
d_call: TRBD2
clone_size: -

cdr3_nt: TGTGCCAGCAGCTTACCGAGCACAGATACGCAGTATTTT
cdr3_aa: CASSLPSTDTQYF
j_call: TRBJ2-3
cdr3_length: 13
v_call: TRBV7-9
d_call: -
clone_size: -

cdr3_nt: TGCGCCAGCAGCTTGGGGACTAGTAAATTAAATGAGCAGTTCTTC
cdr3_aa: CASSLGTSKLNEQFF
j_call: TRBJ2-1
cdr3_length: 15
v_call: TRBV5-1
d_call: TRBD2
clone_size: -

cdr3_nt: TGTGCCAGCAGAGGACTAAATCAGCCCCAGCATTTT
cdr3_aa: CASRGLNQPQHF
j_call: TRBJ1-5
cdr3_length: 12
v_call: TRBV27
d_call: -
clone_size: -